This T cell receptor (beta chain) originates from a study of blood T cell repertoires in COVID-19. Seattle patient enrollment occurred during active infection, with longitudinal follow-up thereafter. Libraries were prepared by immunoSEQ multiplex PCR; TCRdb keeps only in-frame clonotypes and omits some of them. The sample contains under 150,000 clones, roughly 90% of which appear only once. V was cut by 5 bases and J by 4 bases, with 9 bases left in between. The germline V gene encodes CDR1 SGHDT and CDR2 YYEEEE. The CDR3 runs to 13 residues. This TCR was sampled from a man in his sixties with COVID-19, enrolled during active disease. Sequenced sample: peripheral blood. The chain uses TRBV5-6 and TRBJ1-4, with D unclear. CDR3: CASSPTFNEKLFF. The DNA for the CDR3 is TGTGCCAGCAGTCCGACATTTAATGAAAAACTGTTTTTT.